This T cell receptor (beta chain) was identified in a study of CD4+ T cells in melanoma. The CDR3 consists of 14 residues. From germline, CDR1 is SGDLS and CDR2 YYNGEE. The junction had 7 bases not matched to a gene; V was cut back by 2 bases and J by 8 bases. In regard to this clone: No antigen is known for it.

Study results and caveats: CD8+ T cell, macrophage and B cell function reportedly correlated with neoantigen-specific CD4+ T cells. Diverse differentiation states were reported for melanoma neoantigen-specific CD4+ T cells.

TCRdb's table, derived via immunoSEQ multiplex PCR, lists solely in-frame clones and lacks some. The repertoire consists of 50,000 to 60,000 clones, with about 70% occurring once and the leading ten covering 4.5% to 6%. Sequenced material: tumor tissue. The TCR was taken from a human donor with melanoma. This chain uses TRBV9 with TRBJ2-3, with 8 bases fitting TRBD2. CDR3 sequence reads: CASSVDGGVGTQYF. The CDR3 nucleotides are TGTGCCAGCAGCGTTGACGGGGGGGTTGGTACGCAGTATTTT. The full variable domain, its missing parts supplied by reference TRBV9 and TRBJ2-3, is DSGVTQTPKHLITATGQRVTLRCSPRSGDLSVYWYQQSLDQGLQFLIQYYNGEERAKGNILERFSAQQFPDLHSELNLSSLELGDSALYFCASSVDGGVGTQYFGPGTRLTVL.